The 19 T cell receptor beta chains presented below share a single source sample, sequenced in a study of human T cells and chemical hapten exposure. Indicated time point: patch test 2, 6 weeks after DPC sensitization. Indicated treatment: therapeutic diphenylcyclopropenone sensitization with weekly scalp DPC. TCRdb passed the RACE reads through MiXCR, listing each CDR3 protein once. Of over 85,000 distinct CDR3 sequences in the sample, around 9.3% were seen once. Sequencing used whole blood, obtained in connection with sensitization to the hapten diphenylcyclopropenone (DPC). The origin of the receptors is a woman in her 40s with alopecia areata. Some clones in this sample may be carry-over from other donors' samples.

This clonotype has a count of ten or more. The rearrangement joins TRBV18 to TRBJ1-1, with TRBD1 as a possible D gene (5 bases). Germline assignment: CDR1 KGHSH and CDR2 LQKENI. V gave up 1 base and J gave up 2 bases, with 14 bases separating them. The CDR3 extends over 16 amino acids. CDR3: CASSPRGGRGNTEAFF. Written as DNA, the CDR3 is TGTGCCAGCTCACCACGCGGGGGAAGGGGTAACACTGAAGCTTTCTTT.

This clonotype was counted ten times or more. The J gene is TRBJ1-2, the V gene TRBV6-1; 7 bases line up with TRBD1. The junction had 3 bases not matched to a gene; V was cut back by 6 bases and J by 2 bases. This CDR3 contains 13 residues. Germline values: CDR1 MNHNS, CDR2 SASEGT. In DNA form, the CDR3 reads TGTGCCAGCAGCCAACAGGGGAACTATGGCTACACCTTC. Translation: CASSQQGNYGYTF.

Many counts were recorded for this clonotype. The chain couples TRBV3-1 to TRBJ1-2; D is ambiguous. Germline CDR1 reads LGHDT; CDR2 reads YNNKEL (reference sequence). The CDR3 runs to 15 residues. The V end lost 0 bases, the J end lost 3 bases, and 11 bases lay between the germline ends. Written as DNA, the CDR3 is TGTGCCAGCAGCCAAGATCTATCGGCTCACTATGGCTACACCTTC. It yields the protein CASSQDLSAHYGYTF.

This clonotype was seen repeatedly, ten times or more. The V gene is TRBV6-2 or TRBV6-3, the J gene TRBJ1-5; D possibly corresponds to TRBD1 (6 bases). The CDR3 runs 15 residues. V was clipped by 6 bases and J by 2 bases, with 14 bases between them. The germline CDR1 and CDR2 sequences are MNHEY and SVGEGT. CDR3 sequence reads: CASRWGAHGNQPQHF. CDR3 sequence (DNA): TGTGCCAGCAGGTGGGGGGCGCATGGCAATCAGCCCCAGCATTTT.

This clonotype was found many times. The rearrangement links TRBV6-1 to TRBJ1-5; perhaps TRBD1 as D (6 bases). The CDR3 totals 14 residues. Per the germline V gene, CDR1 is MNHNS and CDR2 is SASEGT. Trimming cost V 5 bases and J 6 bases, with 14 bases left between them. The CDR3 nucleotides read TGTGCCAGCAGTTTCACAGGGTCGGCTCAGCCCCAGCATTTT. Protein: CASSFTGSAQPQHF.

The table lists this clonotype with a few counts. The rearrangement links TRBV27 to TRBJ1-2; possible D gene TRBD1, 5 bases. CDR3 size: 15 residues. The V and J ends lost 2 bases and 3 bases respectively, with 13 bases between them. Germline assignment: CDR1 MNHEY and CDR2 SMNVEV (reference sequence). The CDR3 spells CASSLGTWPHYGYTF. In DNA, the CDR3 is TGTGCCAGCAGTTTAGGGACCTGGCCCCACTATGGCTACACCTTC.

This clonotype has at least ten counts. The chain employs TRBV5-1 and TRBJ2-2, with D unresolved. The CDR3 is 14 residues long. CDR1 and CDR2 (germline): SGHRS, YFSETQ. The V gene lost 1 base and the J gene lost 3 bases, with 7 bases spanning the gap. CDR3 nucleotide sequence: TGCGCCAGCAGCTTGCTCGGGCACACCGGGGAGCTGTTTTTT. The encoded protein is CASSLLGHTGELFF.

At least ten counts were recorded for this clonotype. The chain couples TRBV6-5 to TRBJ2-3, with 10 bases identical to TRBD2. With 0 bases clipped from V and 10 bases from J, the junction kept 10 bases outside the gene matches. CDR3 length: 16 amino acids. Per germline, CDR1 MNHEY and CDR2 SVGAGI. The CDR3 is CASSYSSSGSPRAQYF. CDR3 DNA: TGTGCCAGCAGTTACTCGTCTAGCGGGAGCCCCCGTGCGCAGTATTTT.

This clonotype has only a few counts. The chain is built from TRBV20-1 and TRBJ2-3; D is tentatively TRBD1 or TRBD2 (5 bases each). The V and J ends lost 6 bases and 1 base respectively, with 14 bases between them. Germline V gene lookup returns CDR1 DFQATT and CDR2 SNEGSKA (reference sequence). The CDR3 sequence is 14 residues long. This chain's CDR3 is CSAPPMGGTDTQYF. CDR3 sequence (DNA): TGCAGTGCCCCGCCGATGGGGGGCACAGATACGCAGTATTTT.

The chain couples TRBV18 to TRBJ2-1; TRBD2 matches at 11 bases. Trimming took 8 bases from V and 1 from J; bases not matched to a gene: 4. The germline CDR1 and CDR2 sequences are KGHSH and LQKENI. The CDR3 sequence is 15 residues long. The CDR3, as DNA: TGTGCCAGCGAGGGGACTAGCGGTTCCTACAATGAGCAGTTCTTC. Translation gives CASEGTSGSYNEQFF.

This clonotype was observed a few times. This chain joins TRBV6-5 and TRBJ2-7, with 7 bases aligning to TRBD1. CDR1 MNHEY and CDR2 SVGAGI come from the germline V gene. V gave up 1 base and J gave up 7 bases; unmatched junction bases: 7. This CDR3 has 14 residues. In DNA, the CDR3 is TGTGCCAGCAGTTACTTCGGACAGGCAGGGGAGCAGTACTTC. Translated, it gives CASSYFGQAGEQYF.

The CDR3 protein is CASSLQGNMNTEAFF. As DNA, the CDR3 is TGTGCCAGCAGCTTGCAGGGGAACATGAACACTGAAGCTTTCTTT. The chain couples TRBV5-6 to TRBJ1-1; a weak D match, TRBD1 (6 bases). V lost 1 base and J lost 0, with 10 bases in between. The CDR3 sequence is 15 residues long. Germline loops: CDR1 SGHDT, CDR2 YYEEEE.

This clonotype was picked up many times. V gene TRBV20-1 combines with J gene TRBJ2-7, with 11 nucleotides matching TRBD2. The CDR3 loop spans 14 amino acids. Germline CDR1 is DFQATT and CDR2 is SNEGSKA (reference sequence). Trimming cost V 4 bases and J 7 bases; bases outside gene matches: 9. The CDR3 loop reads CSAIAGGSPGEQYF. DNA for the CDR3: TGCAGTGCTATAGCGGGAGGGTCACCCGGGGAGCAGTACTTC.

This clonotype came up many times. The V call is TRBV11-2, the J call TRBJ1-1; D is unresolved. V shed 1 base and J shed 4 bases, with 13 bases lying between them. Per germline, CDR1 SGHAT and CDR2 FQNNGV. This CDR3 has 15 residues. CDR3 protein: CASSLVSLVTTEAFF. The CDR3 DNA is TGTGCCAGCAGCTTAGTATCCCTGGTTACCACTGAAGCTTTCTTT.

This clonotype was observed at least ten times. The rearrangement joins TRBV20-1 to TRBJ2-5, with no clear D. The CDR3 has 13 residues. Trimming took off 0 bases at V and 2 bases at J, with 7 bases between the two ends. In germline, CDR1 is DFQATT, CDR2 SNEGSKA (reference sequence). CDR3 DNA: TGCAGTGCTAGAGACTACAGTCAAGAGACCCAGTACTTC. As protein: CSARDYSQETQYF.

This clonotype was recorded many times. The V and J genes are TRBV10-3 and TRBJ2-7, with D tentatively TRBD2 (6 bases). Trimming shortened V by 10 bases and J by 0 bases, and 16 bases separated the two germline ends. The CDR3 length is 14 residues. Per the germline V gene, CDR1 is ENHRY and CDR2 is SYGVKD. CDR3 DNA sequence: TGTGCCACCTGGGACTCCGAAAGCTCCTACGAGCAGTACTTC. It codes for CATWDSESSYEQYF.

This clonotype was seen repeatedly, ten times or more. J is TRBJ2-7 and V is TRBV5-4; TRBD2 matches 7 bases. V was clipped by 5 bases and J by 0 bases; unmatched bases: 2. This CDR3 comprises 13 residues. Germline lookup yields CDR1 SGHNT and CDR2 YYREEE (reference sequence). For the CDR3, the DNA is TGTGCCAGCAGGCGGGAGACCTCCTACGAGCAGTACTTC. It translates to CASRRETSYEQYF.

The rearrangement uses TRBV5-1 and TRBJ2-1, with TRBD2 matching over 8 bases. From germline, CDR1 is SGHRS and CDR2 YFSETQ. V lost 7 bases, J lost 0 bases, and 6 bases stayed unmatched. The length of the CDR3 is 15 residues. The CDR3 loop is CASGPGTSSYNEQFF. The DNA of the CDR3 is TGCGCCAGCGGTCCCGGGACTAGCTCCTACAATGAGCAGTTCTTC.

This clonotype came up many times. V is TRBV10-3 and J is TRBJ1-2, with D unclear. The CDR3 covers 15 residues. Germline CDR1 is ENHRY and CDR2 is SYGVKD. Trimming cost V 0 bases and J 7 bases, with 15 bases left between them. Here the CDR3 DNA reads TGTGCCATCAGTGAGTCAGGATACCCGATGTCTGGCTACACCTTC. Its protein is CAISESGYPMSGYTF.